Below, one T cell receptor (beta chain) is given with its context. Its antigen is as yet unknown. Unique-molecular-identifier-tagged TCR beta cDNA libraries were used. TCRdb recomputed calls from the PCR reads with MiXCR, one row per CDR3 protein. The table has 150,000 to 200,000 distinct CDR3 sequences, under 40% seen once. The ends lost 0 bases at V and 8 bases at J; junction bases unmatched: 9. Germline V lookup: CDR1 MNHEY, CDR2 SVGAGI. This CDR3 region has 18 residues. The data belong to a study of post-analysis software for immune sequencing data. Study at large: Secondary progressive, relapsing-remitting and progressive-relapsing multiple sclerosis were among the included disease courses. Study results and limitations: Four to six TRBV segments (TRBV5-6, TRBV5-1 and TRBV20-1 among them) occurred more frequently in patients than in controls.

The starting material was blood, obtained after autologous hematopoietic stem cell transplantation. The chain carries TRBV6-5 and TRBJ2-1; 14 positions agree with TRBD2. This clonotype was obtained from a girl aged 10-17 years with multiple sclerosis. CDR3 region: CASSYSRKGLAGADEQFF. CDR3 coding DNA: TGTGCCAGCAGTTACTCGAGGAAGGGACTAGCGGGAGCAGATGAGCAGTTCTTC.